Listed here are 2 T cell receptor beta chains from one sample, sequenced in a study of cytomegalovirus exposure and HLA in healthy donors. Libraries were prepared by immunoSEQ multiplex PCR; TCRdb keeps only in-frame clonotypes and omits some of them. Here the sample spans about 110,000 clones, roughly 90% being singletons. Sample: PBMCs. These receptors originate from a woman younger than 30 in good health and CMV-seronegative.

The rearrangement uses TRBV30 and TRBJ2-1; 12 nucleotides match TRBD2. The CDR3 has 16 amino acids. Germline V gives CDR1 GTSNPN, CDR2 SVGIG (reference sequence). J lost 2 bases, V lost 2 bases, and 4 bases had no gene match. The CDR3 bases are TGTGCCTGGAGTCTCGGGACTAGCGGGCCCTACAATGAGCAGTTCTTC. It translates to CAWSLGTSGPYNEQFF.

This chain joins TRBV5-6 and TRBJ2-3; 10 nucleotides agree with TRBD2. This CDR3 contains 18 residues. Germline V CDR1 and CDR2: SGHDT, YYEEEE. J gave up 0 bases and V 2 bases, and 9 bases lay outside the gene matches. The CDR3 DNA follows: TGTGCCAGCAGCTTATTAGCGGGAGGCCGCACTAGCACAGATACGCAGTATTTT. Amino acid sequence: CASSLLAGGRTSTDTQYF.